This T cell receptor (beta chain) was captured in a study of cytomegalovirus exposure and HLA in healthy donors. Study-level information: A prior study identified 117 million unique TCR beta sequences from roughly 170 million T cells. Clustering assigned approximately 79% of the roughly 400 genotyped donors to the Caucasian-associated ancestry cluster. Within an early data release were about 85 million unique TCRs drawn from HLA-typed donors.

Trimming removed 3 bases from V and 11 bases from J; junction bases left unmatched: 4. The CDR3 loop spans 11 amino acids. In germline, CDR1 is SGHDT, CDR2 YYEEEE. In the PCR, 60 Vbeta and 13 Jbeta primers were used. Method: immunoSEQ multiplex PCR; TCRdb's copy keeps in-frame clones and lacks some. The sample yields 150,000 or so clones, 82% seen once. This sequence was found in a male donor in good health and CMV-seropositive. The chain employs TRBV5-6 and TRBJ2-7; 8 nucleotides match TRBD1. Sequences were obtained from PBMCs. CDR3 region: CASSWGQEEYF. CDR3 DNA sequence: TGTGCCAGCAGCTGGGGACAGGAAGAGTACTTC.